This TCR beta chain was identified in a study of cytomegalovirus exposure and HLA in healthy donors (dated by TCRdb to the late 2010s). For the study in its entirety: In an earlier analysis of 450 to 750 of the donors, around 290 Gb of sequence data and roughly 100 million unique TCR beta sequences from 180 million or so T cells were reported. The study was designed to test whether signatures of past pathogen exposure could be identified by cataloging public T cell receptors. Among the approximately 430 genotyped donors, approximately 76% belonged to the genetic ancestry cluster associated with self-reported Caucasian donors. Across about 380 genotyped donors of the cohort, an average of about 220,000 unique TCR beta nucleotide sequences per donor were sequenced, and roughly a sixth of those sequences were non-productive. Rather than using new phenotypic data, the later analysis identified candidate immune exposures from TCR beta sequences and from how often those sequences occurred across donors. All discovery cohort repertoires had been generated on a single sequencing platform. In addition to the first cohort of 666 subjects, a separate validation cohort of approximately 130 different subjects was used. The study combined high-throughput TCR immunosequencing, statistical association of individual TCRs with disease status, and machine learning to predict cytomegalovirus infection status. In an earlier analysis of 587 of the donors, high-throughput TCR beta sequencing was used to judge whether each TCR beta V gene segment behaved as functional or pseudogenic. Using immunosequencing, the study profiled T cell repertoires from some 670 subjects and related those repertoires to cytomegalovirus serostatus. Both class I and class II loci were covered by HLA typing, at four-digit resolution. Typing coverage differed by locus: A, B, C, DRB1 and DQB1 were typed in about 620-630 donors, DQA1 in approximately 520, DPA1 in 600 to 610, and DPB1 in about 450. To study patterns of TCR occurrence, a later analysis re-analyzed previously published TCR beta repertoires from just over 650 donors and added high-resolution HLA genotyping. Alongside the repertoire data, information on donor age, sex, ethnicity and CMV serostatus was compiled. A later genetic analysis took genome-wide SNP genotypes for 398 of the 666 donors and used that subset as a discovery cohort. Roughly 5 DR-DQ haplotypes were treated as single units for association and clustering because of strong linkage in the cohort. Roughly 310 gigabases of sequencing data and approximately 85 million unique TCR sequences were included in an early release covering 550 to 800 HLA-typed donors. What the work shows at the level of the full study, not this receptor alone: In an earlier analysis of 450 to 750 of the donors, most TCR beta V segments appeared in productive rearrangements about 90% or about 30% of the time, broadly matching IMGT annotations. At a false discovery rate of 0.05, a later analysis linked 16,951 TCR beta sequences to specific HLA alleles. Linkage disequilibrium might explain the correlated functional status among segregating V segments, but an unknown experimental factor could not be ruled out. According to a later analysis, parvovirus B19, influenza, CMV and Epstein-Barr virus appeared linked to several top co-occurrence clusters. According to the authors, the approach could potentially be generalized to other disease states and immunological phenotypes. In vitro tests confirmed that a few of the cytomegalovirus-associated TCR beta chains recognize cytomegalovirus antigens. In a later analysis, TCR association rates were found to vary across HLA loci, with the most associated TCRs seen for DRB1 alleles and the fewest for HLA-C alleles. In both the original and validation cohorts, the classifier was reported to diagnose cytomegalovirus status with high specificity and sensitivity. Strong co-occurrence of HLA alleles, especially DR and DQ, made assigning TCR associations to individual alleles difficult. The 87-base-pair reads could not distinguish some IMGT-functional V segments, including TRBV6-2 and TRBV6-3, so those segments were excluded. Because counts were too low, roughly 18 rarely observed V segments, including chromosome 9 orphons, were left out of the earlier analysis of 587 of the donors. In the study, around 150 TCR beta chains were listed as associated with cytomegalovirus. In this cohort, only TCR beta chains were sequenced, and detectable features were limited by the absence of alpha or paired-chain data. Because HLA typing was unavailable for some donors at each locus, only the typed subset was used in association tests. According to a later analysis, most CMV-associated TCR beta chains appeared to be HLA-restricted, and the HLA associations seemed to be driven largely by CMV exposure. Compared with equally common non-associated chains, HLA-associated TCR beta chains in a later analysis were more clonally expanded and had lower generation probabilities. A further reported finding was that TCR beta sequences accurately predicted the HLA-A and HLA-B alleles for most subjects in the first cohort. Most TCR sequences were seen in very few donors, while some public TCRs were found in many individuals. V-gene and J-gene trimming of TCR beta chains was associated with a missense DCLRE1C variant in a later genetic analysis, and the association was replicated in an independent cohort. Compared with the approximately 700-donor mean, donors in an Asian-associated ancestry cluster had fewer N-insertions in productive TCRs, according to a later genetic analysis. Presence/absence analyses assumed roughly uniform sequencing depth across donors, an assumption that may not hold. A cluster of highly shared sequence variants was judged likely to represent a technical artifact of the sequencing pipeline. For the cohort, immune exposure information was limited to CMV serostatus.

The library was obtained by the immunoSEQ multiplex PCR assay. For the multiplex PCR, a mixture combining 60 forward primers for TCR Vbeta segments and 13 reverse primers for TCR Jbeta segments was used. The CDR3 region of rearranged TCR beta genes was amplified from genomic DNA with a multiplex PCR assay. Amplified TCR beta libraries were sequenced as 87-base-pair reads on the Illumina HiSeq System. The published analysis was carried out like this. Across the roughly 670 repertoires, a later analysis counted 80 million or so unique TCR beta chains, around 11 million of which were shared by at least two donors. A nearest-neighbor algorithm error-corrected the raw reads and collapsed the reads into unique sequences, merging closely related sequences to remove PCR and sequencing errors. CDR3 sequences were aligned to IMGT reference sequences to assign V, D and J gene segments. For a sequence to be retained, a match of at least six nucleotides was required to both a V gene segment and a J gene segment. Rearrangements were classified as productive when the CDR3 lacked stop codons and remained in frame with V and J, and all other rearrangements were classified as non-productive. CDR3 was defined according to IMGT convention as the region running from the second conserved V-encoded cysteine to the conserved J-encoded phenylalanine. The earlier analysis of some 550 of the donors excluded any sequence lacking an unambiguous match to a single V gene segment. An earlier analysis of almost 600 of the donors classified V segments as functional when productive rearrangements were above 56.7% and as segregating when the standard deviation between donors was above 5%. A statistical classification framework was built for diagnosing cytomegalovirus status from the catalog of TCR beta chain sequences. V and J gene assignment, in a later analysis, came from comparing TCR nucleotide sequences with IMGT/GENE-DB human TR gene sequences. A later analysis assigned CDR3 sequences and most-parsimonious VDJ recombination scenarios with the TCRdist pipeline. A later analysis defined each TCR beta chain by its CDR3 amino acid sequence plus V-gene family, and excluded reads lacking a unique V-gene family. To address suspected cross-contamination and a sequencing artifact, a later analysis removed 592 highly shared, low-generation-probability nucleotide sequences. A later analysis calculated a clonal expansion index for each public chain from normalized within-repertoire ranks of inferred template counts. A later analysis computed generation probabilities with a VDJ recombination model fitted to out-of-frame rearrangements, and checked the results against IGoR. Hypergeometric tests were used in a later analysis to score TCR-TCR, TCR-HLA and TCR-CMV co-occurrence, with a repertoire-size bias correction applied to the TCR pairs. A later analysis estimated false discovery rates by permuting HLA or CMV assignments 20 times. A later analysis grouped co-occurring TCRs with DBSCAN, adding TCRdist sequence similarity when clustering within HLA-allele-positive subsets. For co-occurrence clustering, repertoires with fewer than 30,000 or more than 120,000 public chains were excluded, along with five repertoires with anomalous nucleotide sharing. The immuneACCESS repertoire file appears here via TCRdb, limited to in-frame rearrangements. These files lack a portion of the clones; in checked studies, under half of the deficit traces to unresolved V genes, and the cause of the others is not known. V and J calls and clone size come straight from that table; D and trimming were deduced from the DNA. The sample records about 180,000 clones, 76% of which are singletons. The ten largest account for 2% to 3% of the sample.

This clone appeared once. Its antigen is not yet known. No much larger clone exists at a distance of one base, and base qualities are not known. In the germline V gene, CDR1 corresponds to SGHVS and CDR2 to FQNEAQ. Its CDR3 holds 15 amino acids, cysteine through phenylalanine. The DNA shown is the 45-base CDR3, in frame from base 1. Trimming removed 5 bases from V and 6 bases from J, leaving 19 bases between the germline ends. The cohort was made up of around 720 healthy bone marrow donors. At the time of sampling, all cohort members were nominally healthy, though unrecorded immune exposures were likely present. The donor was CMV seropositive and belonged to the group of 250 to 350 seropositive cohort members. A peripheral blood sample was provided by each donor, and peripheral blood mononuclear cells were used for TCR beta sequencing. The Qiagen DNeasy Blood Extraction Kit was used to extract genomic DNA from the blood cell samples.

The sample comprised PBMCs. This sequence uses TRBV7-8 and TRBJ1-2; a tentative D call is TRBD1 (5 bases match). The clonotype comes from a woman aged 30 to 39 in good health and CMV-seropositive. The CDR3 protein: CASSQGQGSRNGYTF. The sequence in DNA is TGTGCCAGCAGCCAAGGGCAGGGATCGAGGAATGGCTACACCTTC.